This T cell receptor beta chain emerged from a study of OX40 agonist ivuxolimab in advanced cancers. As for the study in general: Treatment of patients was with ivuxolimab, an agonistic anti-OX40 (CD134) antibody. Three patients responded partially, comprising one with hepatocellular carcinoma and two with cutaneous melanoma. Overall study findings and caveats: Among T cells, CD8+ cells averaged more expanded clones than CD4+ cells.

J lost 10 bases, V lost 3 bases, and 11 bases had no gene match. Germline CDR1 reads LNHDA; CDR2 reads SQIVND (reference sequence). CDR3 length equals 15 residues. In this sample, this clone turned up once. Its antigen is not known. Only in-frame clones appear in the TCRdb table, and some are missing; sequencing was by immunoSEQ multiplex PCR. The sample holds about 72,000 clones, about 84% seen once. This receptor was identified in an adult with an advanced solid tumor such as melanoma, head and neck, liver or kidney cancer. The V call is TRBV19, the J call TRBJ2-1; TRBD1 agrees at 8 bases. Source: CD4+ or CD8+ T cells sorted from blood, taken in a trial of the OX40 agonist ivuxolimab. The DNA for the CDR3 is TGTGCCAGTAGTATTTGGGACCAGGGGGCAGGGGAGCAGTTCTTC. This codes for CASSIWDQGAGEQFF.